This is a list of T cell receptor beta chains from one sample in a study of blood T cell repertoires in COVID-19. Measured with immunoSEQ multiplex PCR; TCRdb has only the in-frame clones, and not every one. The profile shows 240,000 or so clones, 81% of them singletons. Input material: peripheral blood. All receptors derive from a woman aged 80 or over with COVID-19, enrolled during active disease. CDR3s include the opening cysteine and the closing phenylalanine or tryptophan. The order of the fields is clone size, J gene, V gene, D gene, CDR3 DNA, CDR3 protein. The D gene is left open where the match is weak. Clone size appears in some rows only: once, few, many, or a class for an expanded clone.

clone_size: -; j_call: TRBJ1-3; v_call: TRBV5-1; d_call: TRBD1; cdr3_nt: TGCGCCAGCAGCTCGGACAGGGCTGGAAACACCATATATTTT; cdr3_aa: CASSSDRAGNTIYF
clone_size: -; j_call: TRBJ2-3; v_call: TRBV30; d_call: -; cdr3_nt: TGTGCCTGTGCGTCAGATACGCAGTATTTT; cdr3_aa: CACASDTQYF
clone_size: -; j_call: TRBJ1-1; v_call: TRBV27; d_call: TRBD1; cdr3_nt: TGTGCCAGCAGTTTCCTAGGACAGGGGTTTTCGAACACTGAAGCTTTCTTT; cdr3_aa: CASSFLGQGFSNTEAFF
clone_size: -; j_call: TRBJ2-7; v_call: TRBV1; d_call: -; cdr3_nt: TGCACCAGCAGCCAAGATCAGAACGGGAACAATTCCTACGAGCAGTACTTC; cdr3_aa: CTSSQDQNGNNSYEQYF
clone_size: -; j_call: TRBJ2-7; v_call: TRBV9; d_call: -; cdr3_nt: TGTGCCAGCAGCGTAGGGGAGAACGAGCAGTACTTC; cdr3_aa: CASSVGENEQYF
clone_size: -; j_call: TRBJ2-3; v_call: TRBV6-5; d_call: TRBD2; cdr3_nt: TGTGCCAGCAGCCGTGGGACTAGCTATTCGGATACGCAGTATTTT; cdr3_aa: CASSRGTSYSDTQYF
clone_size: -; j_call: TRBJ2-1; v_call: TRBV29-1; d_call: -; cdr3_nt: TGCAGCGTTGACAGGACTGGGTACAATGAGCAGTTCTTC; cdr3_aa: CSVDRTGYNEQFF
clone_size: few; j_call: TRBJ2-1; v_call: TRBV25-1; d_call: -; cdr3_nt: TGTGCCAGCAGCGCTAGAGGGCGGAATGAGCAGTTCTTC; cdr3_aa: CASSARGRNEQFF
clone_size: -; j_call: TRBJ1-2; v_call: TRBV6-5; d_call: TRBD1; cdr3_nt: TGTGCCAGCAGTACTCCGGGACAGGTATATGGCTACACCTTC; cdr3_aa: CASSTPGQVYGYTF
clone_size: -; j_call: TRBJ2-7; v_call: TRBV2; d_call: -; cdr3_nt: TGTGCCAGCAGTGGGACTCTAACAACCTACGAGCAGTACTTC; cdr3_aa: CASSGTLTTYEQYF
clone_size: few; j_call: TRBJ2-5; v_call: TRBV5-1; d_call: -; cdr3_nt: TGCGCCAGCAGCTTGGCAGGGGGGAGAATACAAGAGACCCAGTACTTC; cdr3_aa: CASSLAGGRIQETQYF
clone_size: -; j_call: TRBJ2-1; v_call: TRBV18; d_call: TRBD2; cdr3_nt: TGTGCCAGCTCACTTTCCATACTAGCGGGAGATTTCCATGAGCAGTTCTTC; cdr3_aa: CASSLSILAGDFHEQFF
clone_size: -; j_call: TRBJ2-5; v_call: TRBV27; d_call: -; cdr3_nt: TGTGCCAGGAAAGGACGGTGGGGGCGGGTAGAGACCCAGTACTTC; cdr3_aa: CARKGRWGRVETQYF
clone_size: -; j_call: TRBJ1-3; v_call: TRBV3-1/TRBV3-2; d_call: -; cdr3_nt: TGTGCCAGCAGCCTCAGGGGAAACACCATATATTTT; cdr3_aa: CASSLRGNTIYF
clone_size: -; j_call: TRBJ2-5; v_call: TRBV7-9; d_call: TRBD1; cdr3_nt: TGTGCCAGCAGCGGGCCGGGACAGGGCCGGGAGACCCAGTACTTC; cdr3_aa: CASSGPGQGRETQYF
clone_size: -; j_call: TRBJ2-7; v_call: TRBV10-3; d_call: -; cdr3_nt: TGTGCCATCAGTGAGTCGAGCGACGAGCAGTACTTC; cdr3_aa: CAISESSDEQYF
clone_size: -; j_call: TRBJ1-1; v_call: TRBV5-1; d_call: -; cdr3_nt: TGCGCCAGCAGCTTAGGGGGGGCCAGGGGCAGGAGTATGAACACTGAAGCTTTCTTT; cdr3_aa: CASSLGGARGRSMNTEAFF
clone_size: -; j_call: TRBJ1-2; v_call: TRBV6-5; d_call: TRBD1; cdr3_nt: TGTGCCAGCAGTTACTTCGGGACAGGGGAAGTCGGCTACACCTTC; cdr3_aa: CASSYFGTGEVGYTF
clone_size: -; j_call: TRBJ1-2; v_call: TRBV4-3; d_call: -; cdr3_nt: TGCGCCAGCAGCCAGACCGCGGGGGTGCGAGCTAACTATGGCTACACCTTC; cdr3_aa: CASSQTAGVRANYGYTF
clone_size: -; j_call: TRBJ1-5; v_call: TRBV5-8; d_call: -; cdr3_nt: TGTGCCAGCAGCTTGGAGGGGGTAATCGGCAATCAGCCCCAGCATTTT; cdr3_aa: CASSLEGVIGNQPQHF
clone_size: -; j_call: TRBJ1-1; v_call: TRBV2; d_call: TRBD1; cdr3_nt: TGTGCCAGCATCGGACAGGCTGTTATGAACACTGAAGCTTTCTTT; cdr3_aa: CASIGQAVMNTEAFF
clone_size: once; j_call: TRBJ1-1; v_call: TRBV19; d_call: -; cdr3_nt: TGTGCCAGTAGTAAGAAAGGAGGAGACACTGAAGCTTTCTTT; cdr3_aa: CASSKKGGDTEAFF
clone_size: -; j_call: TRBJ2-5; v_call: TRBV7-3; d_call: -; cdr3_nt: TGTGCCAGCAGCTTAATGGGGCGGGATCAAGAGACCCAGTACTTC; cdr3_aa: CASSLMGRDQETQYF
clone_size: few; j_call: TRBJ1-5; v_call: TRBV7-2; d_call: -; cdr3_nt: TGTGCCAGCAGCTTAGCGGATACAGGAAGGGGCAATCAGCCCCAGCATTTT; cdr3_aa: CASSLADTGRGNQPQHF
clone_size: -; j_call: TRBJ1-2; v_call: TRBV7-3; d_call: -; cdr3_nt: TGTGCCAGCAGCTTTAGATCCTTTAACTATGGCTACACCTTC; cdr3_aa: CASSFRSFNYGYTF
clone_size: -; j_call: TRBJ2-1; v_call: TRBV11-2; d_call: TRBD2; cdr3_nt: TGTGCCAGCAGCTTAGATCTGAGACTAGCGGGGGGGCCAGAGCAGTTCTTC; cdr3_aa: CASSLDLRLAGGPEQFF
clone_size: -; j_call: TRBJ2-1; v_call: TRBV6-2/TRBV6-3; d_call: TRBD2; cdr3_nt: TGTGCCAGCAGCTTCAGGCGGGAGTTGGTCGAGCAGTTCTTC; cdr3_aa: CASSFRRELVEQFF
clone_size: once; j_call: TRBJ1-6; v_call: TRBV19; d_call: -; cdr3_nt: TGTGCCAGTAGTATTACCGGGGAGGTCTCACCCCTCCACTTT; cdr3_aa: CASSITGEVSPLHF
clone_size: -; j_call: TRBJ2-1; v_call: TRBV7-2; d_call: -; cdr3_nt: TGTGCCAGCAGCTTAGGACTAGGCGATGAGCAGTTCTTC; cdr3_aa: CASSLGLGDEQFF
clone_size: -; j_call: TRBJ2-5; v_call: TRBV3-1/TRBV3-2; d_call: -; cdr3_nt: TGTGCCAGCAGCCCCTTTAAGGGGCAGGGGCAAGAGACCCAGTACTTC; cdr3_aa: CASSPFKGQGQETQYF
clone_size: -; j_call: TRBJ1-3; v_call: TRBV20-1; d_call: -; cdr3_nt: TGCAGTGCTAGTACGGGGTACGGAAACACCATATATTTT; cdr3_aa: CSASTGYGNTIYF
clone_size: -; j_call: TRBJ2-3; v_call: TRBV4-2; d_call: TRBD2; cdr3_nt: TGTGCCAGCAGCCAAGGAGAACTAGCGGACCGCACAGATACGCAGTATTTT; cdr3_aa: CASSQGELADRTDTQYF
clone_size: -; j_call: TRBJ1-6; v_call: TRBV7-9; d_call: -; cdr3_nt: TGTGCCAGCACCCTGGACAGCTCGAATTCACCCCTCCACTTT; cdr3_aa: CASTLDSSNSPLHF
clone_size: -; j_call: TRBJ2-3; v_call: TRBV10-1; d_call: -; cdr3_nt: TGCGCCAGCACCGCACCCGAGGGTGTAGATACGCAGTATTTT; cdr3_aa: CASTAPEGVDTQYF
clone_size: -; j_call: TRBJ1-2; v_call: TRBV7-8; d_call: TRBD1; cdr3_nt: TGTGCCAGCAGCTTAGAACAGGGGGACTATGGCTACACCTTC; cdr3_aa: CASSLEQGDYGYTF
clone_size: -; j_call: TRBJ1-6; v_call: TRBV10-2; d_call: -; cdr3_nt: TGCGCCACCAGAGGAGGGACGGTTAATTCACCCCTCCACTTT; cdr3_aa: CATRGGTVNSPLHF
clone_size: -; j_call: TRBJ1-2; v_call: TRBV28; d_call: -; cdr3_nt: TGTGCCAGCAGTTTAAGTCTATCCGGCTACACCTTC; cdr3_aa: CASSLSLSGYTF
clone_size: -; j_call: TRBJ2-5; v_call: TRBV6-5; d_call: -; cdr3_nt: TGTGCCAGCAGCCCGCTGGGACGGAGGGGAGAGACCCAGTACTTC; cdr3_aa: CASSPLGRRGETQYF
clone_size: -; j_call: TRBJ2-6; v_call: TRBV5-5; d_call: -; cdr3_nt: TGTGCCAGCAGCCAGATCGTAAACTCTGGGGCCAACGTCCTGACTTTC; cdr3_aa: CASSQIVNSGANVLTF
clone_size: -; j_call: TRBJ2-5; v_call: TRBV27; d_call: TRBD1; cdr3_nt: TGTGCCAGCAGTCCTCTGGGGACAGGGGAAGAGACCCAGTACTTC; cdr3_aa: CASSPLGTGEETQYF
clone_size: -; j_call: TRBJ1-3; v_call: TRBV7-9; d_call: -; cdr3_nt: TGTGCCAGCAGCCCCCGCTTACTATCGGCCTCTGGAAACACCATATATTTT; cdr3_aa: CASSPRLLSASGNTIYF
clone_size: -; j_call: TRBJ1-1; v_call: TRBV7-3; d_call: TRBD1; cdr3_nt: TGTGCCAGCAGCCCAGGGGGCTCGAACACTGAAGCTTTCTTT; cdr3_aa: CASSPGGSNTEAFF
clone_size: few; j_call: TRBJ2-2; v_call: TRBV7-6; d_call: TRBD1; cdr3_nt: TGTGCCAGCAGCTTAGGCCAGGGGGCGAACGGGGAGCTGTTTTTT; cdr3_aa: CASSLGQGANGELFF
clone_size: -; j_call: TRBJ1-2; v_call: TRBV6-5; d_call: TRBD1; cdr3_nt: TGTGCCAGCAGTAACCCTTACACAGGGGATGGCTACACCTTC; cdr3_aa: CASSNPYTGDGYTF
clone_size: -; j_call: TRBJ2-5; v_call: TRBV27; d_call: TRBD1; cdr3_nt: TGTGCCAGCAGTACACCATCGGACAGGGACCGGGAGACCCAGTACTTC; cdr3_aa: CASSTPSDRDRETQYF
clone_size: -; j_call: TRBJ2-2; v_call: TRBV4-1; d_call: TRBD2; cdr3_nt: TGCGCCAGCAGCCCCCGACGCCTCTGGGGACTAGCGAATAACACCGGGGAGCTGTTTTTT; cdr3_aa: CASSPRRLWGLANNTGELFF
clone_size: -; j_call: TRBJ1-2; v_call: TRBV28; d_call: TRBD1; cdr3_nt: TGTGCCAGCAGTTCTAACAGGGGATGGTACGGCTACACCTTC; cdr3_aa: CASSSNRGWYGYTF
clone_size: -; j_call: TRBJ1-4; v_call: TRBV5-1; d_call: TRBD1; cdr3_nt: TGCGCCAGCAGCTTGGGACAGGGTCCAGAAAAACTGTTTTTT; cdr3_aa: CASSLGQGPEKLFF
clone_size: few; j_call: TRBJ1-1; v_call: TRBV11-3; d_call: -; cdr3_nt: TGTGCCAGCAGCTTAGAAGACAGGAGGAACACTGAAGCTTTCTTT; cdr3_aa: CASSLEDRRNTEAFF